The 31 T cell receptor beta chains given below trace back to one sample, sequenced in a study of cytomegalovirus exposure and HLA in healthy donors. Repertoires were generated with immunoSEQ multiplex PCR, while TCRdb's copy carries only in-frame clones and drops some. The sample includes about 160,000 clones, around nine tenths of them seen just once. Sequenced material: PBMCs. These receptors were collected from a man younger than 35 in good health and CMV-seronegative.

V usage is TRBV14 and J usage is TRBJ1-2; 8 nucleotides match TRBD1. CDR3 length: 17 residues. Germline assignment: CDR1 SGHDN and CDR2 FVKESK. V was pared by 0 bases and J by 0 bases, with 6 bases of the junction left unmatched. The CDR3 DNA sequence: TGTGCCAGCAGCCAAGAACAGGGGGTTTTAGCTAACTATGGCTACACCTTC. As protein: CASSQEQGVLANYGYTF.

V gene TRBV28 combines with J gene TRBJ2-1; 9 bases agree with TRBD2. Germline values: CDR1 MDHEN, CDR2 SYDVKM. Germline trimming cut 6 bases from V and 6 bases from J; bases unmatched to any gene: 6. This CDR3 is built from 14 residues. The CDR3 sequence: CASSERGDLNEQFF. As DNA, the CDR3 is TGTGCCAGCAGCGAGCGGGGGGACCTCAATGAGCAGTTCTTC.

This chain links TRBV4-3 with TRBJ1-5; 7 bases are shared with TRBD1. Per the germline V gene, CDR1 is LGHNA and CDR2 is YSLEER. The CDR3 covers 14 residues. V lost 1 base to trimming and J lost 7 bases; unmatched junction nucleotides: 4. For the CDR3, the DNA is TGCGCCAGCAGCCAAGGAGGGGGCGGGCAGCCCCAGCATTTT. It specifies CASSQGGGGQPQHF.

The V call is TRBV7-2, the J call TRBJ2-3; the D gene is possibly TRBD2 (6 bases). The V gene lost 1 base and the J gene lost 0 bases, with 14 bases spanning the gap. In germline, CDR1 is SGHTA, CDR2 FQGNSA. The length of the CDR3 is 17 residues. DNA of the CDR3: TGTGCCAGCAGCTTAGTCTTGGTAGCGGCTAGCACAGATACGCAGTATTTT. Its protein product is CASSLVLVAASTDTQYF.

V and J are TRBV5-4 and TRBJ1-2; D remains ambiguous. Per the germline V gene, CDR1 is SGHNT and CDR2 is YYREEE (reference sequence). The CDR3 spans 12 residues. Trimming stripped 7 bases from V and 6 bases from J, with 13 bases between. CDR3 region: CASALGLDGYTF. The CDR3 coding sequence is TGTGCCAGCGCCCTAGGATTGGATGGCTACACCTTC.

CDR3 DNA sequence: TGTGCCAGCAGTTACTTAACAGCCAACACTGAAGCTTTCTTT. It is translated as CASSYLTANTEAFF. J is TRBJ1-1 and V is TRBV6-5, with unresolved D. V lost 1 base and J lost 2, with 8 bases in between. CDR3 size: 14 residues. In germline, CDR1 is MNHEY, CDR2 SVGAGI.

The J gene is TRBJ2-7, the V gene TRBV28; 9 bases match TRBD1. J lost 3 bases, V lost 7 bases, and 19 bases had no gene match. CDR1 and CDR2 (germline): MDHEN, SYDVKM. The CDR3 sequence is 18 residues long. In DNA form, the CDR3 reads TGTGCCAGCACTTCTCGGGGACAGGGTGGTTCGGGGGGCTACGAGCAGTACGTC. This codes for CASTSRGQGGSGGYEQYV.

This clone was seen a handful of times. This chain links TRBV5-1 with TRBJ1-1, with a weak D call TRBD1 (5 bases). CDR3 size: 14 residues. Germline CDR1 reads SGHRS; CDR2 reads YFSETQ. V lost 0 bases and J 3 bases, leaving 9 bases between the germline ends. The CDR3 bases are TGCGCCAGCAGCTTGGACAGGATCGACACTGAAGCTTTCTTT. It is translated as CASSLDRIDTEAFF. The whole variable domain, filled in from reference TRBV5-1 and TRBJ1-1, reads KAGVTQTPRYLIKTRGQQVTLSCSPISGHRSVSWYQQTPGQGLQFLFEYFSETQRNKGNFPGRFSGRQFSNSRSEMNVSTLELGDSALYLCASSLDRIDTEAFFGQGTRLTVV.

The chain has TRBV4-1 and TRBJ2-2; TRBD2 agrees at 12 bases. The germline V gene encodes CDR1 MGHRA and CDR2 YSYEKL. The length of the CDR3 is 16 residues. The V segment lost 4 bases and the J segment 5 bases; nucleotides outside the gene matches: 5. This CDR3 reads CASSPRLAGVTGELFF. CDR3 nucleotides: TGCGCCAGCAGCCCCCGACTAGCGGGGGTAACCGGGGAGCTGTTTTTT.

The rearrangement uses TRBV19 and TRBJ2-7; 7 nucleotides line up with TRBD1. The CDR3 consists of 14 residues. CDR1 is LNHDA, CDR2 SQIVND, per germline (reference sequence). J lost 3 bases, V lost 3 bases, and 5 bases had no gene match. In nucleotides, the CDR3 is TGTGCCAGTAGTATGAGGGGGCTTATCTACGAGCAGTACTTC. It translates to CASSMRGLIYEQYF. Full variable domain (remainder filled in from reference TRBV19 and TRBJ2-7): DGGITQSPKYLFRKEGQNVTLSCEQNLNHDAMYWYRQDPGQGLRLIYYSQIVNDFQKGDIAEGYSVSREKKESFPLTVTSAQKNPTAFYLCASSMRGLIYEQYFGPGTRLTVT.

The rearrangement links TRBV27 to TRBJ1-1, with a tentative D call TRBD1 (5 bases). The ends were cut back, 4 bases at V and 1 base at J, with 13 bases in the middle. CDR1 is MNHEY and CDR2 is SMNVEV in the germline V gene (reference sequence). The CDR3 sequence is 15 residues long. Written as DNA, the CDR3 is TGTGCCAGCAGTTCAGCAGGGAGGGCGAACACTGAAGCTTTCTTT. It codes for CASSSAGRANTEAFF.

The chain carries TRBV6-5 and TRBJ2-2, with unresolved D. The V gene lost 4 bases and the J gene lost 3 bases, with 3 bases spanning the gap. Germline values: CDR1 MNHEY, CDR2 SVGAGI. CDR3 length equals 12 residues. In nucleotides, the CDR3 is TGTGCCAGCAGTTCTCACACCGGGGAGCTGTTTTTT. Amino acids: CASSSHTGELFF.

The table lists this clone with a count of one. The J gene is TRBJ2-7, the V gene TRBV6-4; 7 bases agree with TRBD1. There are 13 residues in the CDR3. From germline, CDR1 is MRHNA and CDR2 SNTAGT. V lost 11 bases, J lost 2 bases, and 9 bases stayed unmatched. The CDR3 DNA sequence: TGTGCCGGACAGGAGAGTGGGGCCTACGAGCAGTACTTC. This encodes CAGQESGAYEQYF.

The V gene is TRBV2, the J gene TRBJ1-3; 7 positions agree with TRBD1. Germline V gene sequence: CDR1 SNHLY, CDR2 FYNNEI. The ends lost 8 bases at V and 4 bases at J; junction bases unmatched: 5. This CDR3 has 13 residues. The CDR3 DNA reads as TGTGCCAGCCGAGGGACAGTAGGAAACACCATATATTTT. Amino acids: CASRGTVGNTIYF.

V usage is TRBV27 and J usage is TRBJ2-5; 10 bases agree with TRBD2. The CDR3 covers 17 residues. Per the germline V gene, CDR1 is MNHEY and CDR2 is SMNVEV (reference sequence). After removal of 5 bases from V and 4 bases from J, the junction contained 13 bases not matched to a gene. The CDR3 is CASSPLSLAGAGETQYF. DNA of the CDR3: TGTGCCAGCAGTCCACTTAGCCTAGCGGGAGCGGGAGAGACCCAGTACTTC.

This clone appeared a single time. J is TRBJ2-5 and V is TRBV27; tentatively, D is TRBD2 (6 bases). The CDR3 extends over 14 amino acids. Trimming cost V 2 bases and J 5 bases, with 12 bases left between them. CDR1 is MNHEY, CDR2 SMNVEV, per germline (reference sequence). In nucleotides, the CDR3 is TGTGCCAGCAGTTTAGGGAGGCAGGCGGAGACCCAGTACTTC. It encodes CASSLGRQAETQYF.

The chain has TRBV10-3 and TRBJ2-1, with TRBD2 matching 13 bases. CDR1 and CDR2 (germline): ENHRY, SYGVKD. V lost 4 bases, J lost 6 bases, and 6 bases stayed unmatched. The length of the CDR3 is 16 residues. The CDR3 reads CAISVLAGGPSNEQFF. CDR3 DNA: TGTGCCATCAGTGTACTAGCGGGAGGGCCTAGCAATGAGCAGTTCTTC.

J is TRBJ1-4 and V is TRBV10-3; 9 bases line up with TRBD1. Germline CDR1 is ENHRY and CDR2 is SYGVKD. The CDR3 sequence is 14 residues long. Trimming at V came to 6 bases and at J to 3 bases, leaving 2 bases not matched to a gene. CDR3 region: CAISRDRANEKLFF. The CDR3 nucleotides are TGTGCCATCAGCCGGGACAGGGCTAATGAAAAACTGTTTTTT.

The V and J genes are TRBV7-2 and TRBJ1-2; D unresolved. CDR1 and CDR2 from the germline V gene are SGHTA and FQGNSA. The CDR3 extends over 14 amino acids. Trimming shortened V by 5 bases and J by 4 bases, and 14 bases separated the two germline ends. The CDR3 DNA reads TGTGCCAGCAGCCGGGAGACGCAACTCTATGGCTACACCTTC. Protein sequence: CASSRETQLYGYTF.

The J gene is TRBJ1-2, the V gene TRBV6-6; no clear D. V was clipped by 8 bases and J by 2 bases, with 15 bases between them. Germline V gene lookup returns CDR1 MNHNY and CDR2 SVGAGI (reference sequence). CDR3 length: 14 residues. CDR3 nucleotides: TGTGCCAGCGGCTTTCAGACTCTAAACTATGGCTACACCTTC. Amino acid sequence: CASGFQTLNYGYTF.

This clone was found a few times. V and J are TRBV5-1 and TRBJ2-7; D might be TRBD1 (6 bases). In germline, CDR1 is SGHRS, CDR2 YFSETQ. CDR3 length equals 12 residues. Trimming removed 8 bases at V and 0 bases at J, with 9 bases between. The CDR3 here is CASRDTSYEQYF. CDR3 in DNA: TGCGCCAGTCGGGACACCTCCTACGAGCAGTACTTC.

This chain uses TRBV5-1 with TRBJ1-1; 8 nucleotides match TRBD1. J gave up 5 bases and V 3 bases, and 3 bases lay outside the gene matches. Germline CDR1 and CDR2: SGHRS and YFSETQ. This CDR3 region has 13 residues. The CDR3 is CASSYQGATEAFF. The CDR3 DNA sequence: TGCGCCAGCAGCTATCAGGGGGCAACTGAAGCTTTCTTT. The whole variable domain, filled in from reference TRBV5-1 and TRBJ1-1, reads KAGVTQTPRYLIKTRGQQVTLSCSPISGHRSVSWYQQTPGQGLQFLFEYFSETQRNKGNFPGRFSGRQFSNSRSEMNVSTLELGDSALYLCASSYQGATEAFFGQGTRLTVV.

The chain recombines TRBV10-3 with TRBJ2-5, with D uncertain. The length of the CDR3 is 13 residues. Germline-derived CDR1 and CDR2 are ENHRY and SYGVKD. With 10 bases removed from V and 0 bases from J, the gap between germline ends came to 12 bases. CDR3 coding DNA: TGTGCCAGCATGAACTCTAACCAAGAGACCCAGTACTTC. This sequence encodes CASMNSNQETQYF.

This chain connects TRBV7-2 to TRBJ2-7, with D uncertain. There are 14 residues in the CDR3. Germline V lookup: CDR1 SGHTA, CDR2 FQGNSA. V was pared by 5 bases and J by 3 bases, with 14 bases between. CDR3 bases: TGTGCCAGCAGCACCTACCTGGGCAGCTACGAGCAGTACGTC. Its translation is CASSTYLGSYEQYV.

V gene TRBV5-4 combines with J gene TRBJ2-2; 7 bases are shared with TRBD1. CDR3 length: 18 residues. Trimming at V came to 4 bases and at J to 0 bases, leaving 12 bases not matched to a gene. CDR1 and CDR2 (germline): SGHNT, YYREEE (reference sequence). The CDR3 bases are TGTGCCAGCAGCGTCGGGACAGCAATTTTCGCGAACACCGGGGAGCTGTTTTTT. Translated, it gives CASSVGTAIFANTGELFF.

The chain couples TRBV6-1 to TRBJ2-7, with a possible D match to TRBD1 (6 bases). The V gene lost 1 base and the J gene lost 3 bases, with 10 bases spanning the gap. The CDR3 loop spans 14 amino acids. The germline gives CDR1 MNHNS, CDR2 SASEGT. In DNA form, the CDR3 reads TGTGCCAGCAGTGAAGGAGGGGGATTCTACGAGCAGTACTTC. Protein: CASSEGGGFYEQYF.

This chain uses TRBV28 with TRBJ2-7; perhaps TRBD2 as D (6 bases). The CDR3 covers 15 residues. Germline V gives CDR1 MDHEN, CDR2 SYDVKM. V gave up 8 bases and J gave up 3 bases, with 20 bases separating them. The CDR3, as DNA: TGTGCCAGCGCCGTGACTAGTCTTTACCTCTACGAGCAGTACTTC. Protein: CASAVTSLYLYEQYF.

This chain uses TRBV4-2 with TRBJ1-4; D possibly corresponds to TRBD1 (6 bases). Per germline, CDR1 LGHNA and CDR2 YNFKEQ. The V and J ends lost 0 bases and 7 bases respectively, with 15 bases between them. The CDR3 has 16 amino acids. CDR3 DNA: TGTGCCAGCAGCCAAGATTACGGGACATTAGGTGAAAAACTGTTTTTT. Its translation: CASSQDYGTLGEKLFF.

V usage is TRBV27 and J usage is TRBJ2-1, with 7 bases matching TRBD1. The V and J ends lost 5 bases and 2 bases, in that order; junction bases with no gene match: 15. CDR1 is MNHEY, CDR2 SMNVEV, per germline (reference sequence). The CDR3 has 18 amino acids. The CDR3, as DNA: TGTGCCAGCAGTCACAAGCCCACAGGGGCTATTCCCTACAATGAGCAGTTCTTC. Translation: CASSHKPTGAIPYNEQFF.

V usage is TRBV7-8 and J usage is TRBJ2-7; 11 bases are shared with TRBD2. The CDR3 has 15 amino acids. The germline V gene has CDR1 SGHVS and CDR2 FQNEAQ. The J segment lost 0 bases and the V segment lost 3 bases, leaving 1 base of the junction unmatched. Written as DNA, the CDR3 is TGTGCCAGCAGCTTGGGACTAGCGGCCTCCTACGAGCAGTACTTC. Protein sequence: CASSLGLAASYEQYF.

V usage is TRBV5-1 and J usage is TRBJ2-1, with 7 bases identical to TRBD2. Losses at the gene ends were 7 bases for V and 6 bases for J; bases not matched to a gene: 10. Germline loops: CDR1 SGHRS, CDR2 YFSETQ. The CDR3 has 14 residues. The CDR3 protein is CASAVGGRLNEQFF. In nucleotides, the CDR3 is TGCGCCAGCGCGGTAGGCGGGAGACTCAATGAGCAGTTCTTC.